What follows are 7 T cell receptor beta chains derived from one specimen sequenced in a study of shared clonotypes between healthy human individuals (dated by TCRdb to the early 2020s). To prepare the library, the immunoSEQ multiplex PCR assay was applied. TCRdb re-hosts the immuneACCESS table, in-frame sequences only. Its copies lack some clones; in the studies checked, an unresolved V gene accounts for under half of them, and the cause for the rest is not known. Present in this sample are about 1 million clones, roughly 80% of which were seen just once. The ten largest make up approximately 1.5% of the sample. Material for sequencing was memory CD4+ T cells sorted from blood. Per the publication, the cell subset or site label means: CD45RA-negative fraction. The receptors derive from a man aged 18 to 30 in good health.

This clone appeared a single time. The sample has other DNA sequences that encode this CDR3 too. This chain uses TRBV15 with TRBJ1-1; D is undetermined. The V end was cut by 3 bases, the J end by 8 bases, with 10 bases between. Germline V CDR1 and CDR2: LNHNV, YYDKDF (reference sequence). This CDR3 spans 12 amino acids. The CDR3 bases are TGTGCCACCAGCAGTCCGGGTCCAGAAGCTTTCTTT. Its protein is CATSSPGPEAFF.

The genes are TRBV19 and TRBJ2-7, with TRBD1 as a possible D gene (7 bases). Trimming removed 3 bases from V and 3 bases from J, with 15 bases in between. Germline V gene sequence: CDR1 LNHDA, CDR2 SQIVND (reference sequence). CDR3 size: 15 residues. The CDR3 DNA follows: TGTGCCAGTAGTATTCGCGGGACAGTTGACTACGAGCAGTACTTC. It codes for CASSIRGTVDYEQYF.

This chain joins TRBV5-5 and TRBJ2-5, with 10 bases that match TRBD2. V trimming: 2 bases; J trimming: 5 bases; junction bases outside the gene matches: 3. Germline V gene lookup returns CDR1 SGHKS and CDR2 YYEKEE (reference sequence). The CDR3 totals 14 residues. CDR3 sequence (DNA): TGTGCCAGCAGCTTCCTAGCGGGAGTCGAGACCCAGTACTTC. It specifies CASSFLAGVETQYF.

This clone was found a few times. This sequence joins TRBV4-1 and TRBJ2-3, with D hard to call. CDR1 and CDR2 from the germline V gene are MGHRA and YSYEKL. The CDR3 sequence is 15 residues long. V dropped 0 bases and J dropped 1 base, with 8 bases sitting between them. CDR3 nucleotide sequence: TGCGCCAGCAGCCAAGATCAGCGCGGCACAGATACGCAGTATTTT. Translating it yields CASSQDQRGTDTQYF.

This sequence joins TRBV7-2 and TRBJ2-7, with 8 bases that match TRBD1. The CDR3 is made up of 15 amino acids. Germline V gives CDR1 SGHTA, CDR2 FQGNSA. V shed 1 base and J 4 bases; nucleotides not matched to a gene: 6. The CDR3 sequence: CASSLVGQGPYEQYF. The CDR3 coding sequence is TGTGCCAGCAGCTTAGTTGGACAGGGACCATACGAGCAGTACTTC.

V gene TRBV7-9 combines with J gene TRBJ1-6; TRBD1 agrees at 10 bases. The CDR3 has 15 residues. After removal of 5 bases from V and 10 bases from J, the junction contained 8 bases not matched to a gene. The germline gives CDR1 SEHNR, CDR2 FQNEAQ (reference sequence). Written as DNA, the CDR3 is TGTGCCAGCAGCCCCCGGGACAGGGGCCCGTCACCCCTCCACTTT. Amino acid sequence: CASSPRDRGPSPLHF.

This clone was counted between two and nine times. The CDR3 nucleotides are TGTGCCAGCAGCTTGGCGGTGACGGGCTATAATGAAAAACTGTTTTTT. It yields the protein CASSLAVTGYNEKLFF. The chain combines TRBV5-6 with TRBJ1-4; D ambiguous. V shed 0 bases and J shed 4 bases, with 13 bases lying between them. This CDR3 is built from 16 residues. The V gene's germline CDR1 is SGHDT and CDR2 YYEEEE.